These T cell receptor beta chains were read from a single sample in a study of tumor-infiltrating lymphocytes in oesophageal squamous cell carcinoma. MiXCR was run by TCRdb on the PCR reads, yielding one entry per CDR3 protein. Here the sample spans some 17,000 distinct CDR3 sequences, about 46% being singletons. Material for sequencing was normal esophageal tissue next to the tumor. Every receptor here comes from a female donor with esophageal squamous cell carcinoma. Each CDR3 is given with its conserved first and last residue. The D gene is left open where the match is weak. Rows may omit the clone size; those that give it use once, few, many or a size class.

clone size	D gene	V gene	J gene	CDR3 DNA	CDR3 protein
many	TRBD2	TRBV18	TRBJ2-1	TGTGCCAGCTCACCAACGACTAGCGGCCAGCATTGGCAGTTCTTC	CASSPTTSGQHWQFF
few	-	TRBV7-9	TRBJ1-1	TGTGCCAGCCGTGACGGGAACACTGAAGCTTTCTTT	CASRDGNTEAFF
-	TRBD2	TRBV12-3/TRBV12-4	TRBJ2-3	TGTGCCAGCAGTCATCCGGGACAGAATCTATATGGCGGGAGGGCCGGAGGCACAGATACGCAGTATTTT	CASSHPGQNLYGGRAGGTDTQYF
-	-	TRBV28	TRBJ1-1	TGTGCCAGCAGTTTATTCCCCCAGGGGTCGGGGAGCACTGAAGCTTTCTTT	CASSLFPQGSGSTEAFF
medium-sized	-	TRBV7-2	TRBJ2-3	TGTGCCAGCAGCTTAGTTGCGGGGGCTGGTGATACGCAGTATTTT	CASSLVAGAGDTQYF
-	TRBD1	TRBV7-2	TRBJ1-1	TGTGCCAGCAGCCAACTGGGACAGCTTAACACTGAAGCTTTCTTT	CASSQLGQLNTEAFF
-	-	TRBV7-6	TRBJ2-1	TGTGCCAGCAGCTTAGAAGGAACTAGCATCCCCTACAATGAGCAGTTCTTC	CASSLEGTSIPYNEQFF
few	-	TRBV6-1	TRBJ1-1	TGTGCCACACATCCCCCGGTTTGGAACACTGAAGCTTTCTTT	CATHPPVWNTEAFF
medium-sized	TRBD2	TRBV7-2	TRBJ2-7	TGTGCCAGCAGCCTACTAGCGGGGGGGTACGAGCAGTACTTC	CASSLLAGGYEQYF
-	-	TRBV2	TRBJ2-7	TGTGCCAGCGAGGACAGAGGCTCCTACGAGCAGTACTTC	CASEDRGSYEQYF
-	-	TRBV6-9	TRBJ2-6	TGTGCCAGCCTCGCAGGCGTCTCTGGGGCCAACGTCCTGACTTTC	CASLAGVSGANVLTF
many	-	TRBV7-9	TRBJ2-7	TGTGCCAGCAGCCCGTTAAACCTAGGGGTCCACGAGCAGTACTTC	CASSPLNLGVHEQYF
-	-	TRBV7-2	TRBJ2-7	TGTGCCAGCAGCCCCCCGACTAGGAACAATGAGCAGTACTTC	CASSPPTRNNEQYF
-	-	TRBV7-9	TRBJ1-1	TGTGCCAGCAGCCTATGGGGAATCAACACTGAAGCTTTCTTT	CASSLWGINTEAFF
medium-sized	TRBD1	TRBV7-7	TRBJ2-7	TGTGCTAGCAGCAAACGACAGGGAGAACACGAGCAGTACTTC	CASSKRQGEHEQYF
-	-	TRBV24-1	TRBJ1-2	TGTGCCACCAGTGATGGGACTGCTGGCTACACCTTC	CATSDGTAGYTF
-	-	TRBV7-9	TRBJ2-3	TGTGCTAGCAGCTATCATAGCTCAGATACGCAGTATTTT	CASSYHSSDTQYF
-	TRBD2	TRBV6-2/TRBV6-3	TRBJ2-3	TGTGCCAGCAGTTACCGCGGGACTAGCGGGATAGAACCCACCCAGTATTTT	CASSYRGTSGIEPTQYF
-	-	TRBV23-1	TRBJ2-7	TGCGCCAGCAGTCAAGATGCAGACTTAACCTACAATGAGCAGTACTTC	CASSQDADLTYNEQYF
few	-	TRBV19	TRBJ2-7	TGTGCCAGTACCCAGGGGAGCTCCTACGAGCAGTACTTC	CASTQGSSYEQYF
-	-	TRBV28	TRBJ2-7	TGTGCCAGCAGTTTCTTCCACGAGCAGTACTTC	CASSFFHEQYF
many	-	TRBV12-3/TRBV12-4	TRBJ1-5	TGTGCCAGCAGTTTAGCGGGGGGGAGCAATCAGCCCCAGCATTTT	CASSLAGGSNQPQHF
once	-	TRBV6-2/TRBV6-3	TRBJ2-1	TGTGCCAGCAGTTACTCGAGAGGGCATGAGCAGTTCTTC	CASSYSRGHEQFF
few	-	TRBV7-9	TRBJ2-1	TGTGCCAGCAGCCCAGGGGAGAGGGGCGCAGGGAATGAGCAGTTCTTC	CASSPGERGAGNEQFF
few	TRBD2	TRBV3-1	TRBJ2-1	TGTGCCAGCAGCCAAGATCTAGCGGGGGGGAGCTCCTACAATGAGCAGTTCTTC	CASSQDLAGGSSYNEQFF
-	-	TRBV7-2	TRBJ2-2	TGTGCCAGCAGCTTCGAGGGGGGCACCGGGGAGCTGTTTTTT	CASSFEGGTGELFF
-	-	TRBV19	TRBJ1-5	TGTGCCAGTAGTATAGGCCGACAGAATAGCAATCAGCCCCAGCATTTT	CASSIGRQNSNQPQHF
many	TRBD1	TRBV7-6	TRBJ1-1	TGTGCCAGCAGCTTGGGACAGGGGGCCACTGAAGCTTTCTTT	CASSLGQGATEAFF
few	-	TRBV6-1	TRBJ2-1	TGTGCCAGCAGTGAACCCTGGCGTAAGAATGAGCAGTTCTTC	CASSEPWRKNEQFF
many	TRBD2	TRBV2	TRBJ2-2	TGTGCCAGCTTAGCGGGGGGTACGGACACCGGGGAGCTGTTTTTT	CASLAGGTDTGELFF
many	TRBD2	TRBV4-1	TRBJ2-1	TGCGCCAGCAGCCAAGGGGAAGCGGGACGAATTACTAACTCCTACAATGAGCAGTTCTTC	CASSQGEAGRITNSYNEQFF
-	-	TRBV5-1	TRBJ2-6	TGCGCCAGCAGCTTGACAGGGACCTCTGGGGCCAACGTCCTGACTTTC	CASSLTGTSGANVLTF
-	-	TRBV7-3	TRBJ2-7	TGTGCCAGCAGTTATACCGGGACCCACTACAATGAGCAGTACTTC	CASSYTGTHYNEQYF
many	TRBD1	TRBV6-1	TRBJ1-5	TGTGCCAGCAAGGGGGCGGTCAATCAGCCCCAGCATTTT	CASKGAVNQPQHF
-	-	TRBV6-6	TRBJ2-7	TGTGCCAGCAGTTACTCCTTGCCTGAATCCTACAATGAGCAGTACTTC	CASSYSLPESYNEQYF
many	-	TRBV6-1	TRBJ1-3	TGTGCCAGCAGTGAACACAGGGTTTCTTCTGGAAACACCATATATTTT	CASSEHRVSSGNTIYF
many	-	TRBV2	TRBJ2-6	TGTGCCAGCAGTGAAGCGTGGCAGACTGGGGCCAACGTCCTGACTTTC	CASSEAWQTGANVLTF
-	TRBD2	TRBV7-6	TRBJ2-1	TGTGCTAGCAGCCAGGGACTAGCGGGGGCGGATGAGCAGTTCTTC	CASSQGLAGADEQFF
many	TRBD2	TRBV28	TRBJ2-7	TGTGCCAGCAGTTTAGCCTTAGCGGGAGGGCCATCCTACGAGCAGTACTTC	CASSLALAGGPSYEQYF
few	-	TRBV6-6	TRBJ2-1	TGTGCCAGCAGTTACTCGATGAGTGGTGTGGAAGAGCAGTTCTTC	CASSYSMSGVEEQFF
once	-	TRBV3-1	TRBJ2-2	TGTGCCAGCAGCGCCCGATACAGGGCCGGGGAGCTGTTTTTT	CASSARYRAGELFF
-	-	TRBV7-9	TRBJ2-3	TGTGCCAGCAGCTTACCACCCACAGATACGCAGTATTTT	CASSLPPTDTQYF
many	-	TRBV10-3	TRBJ2-7	TGTGCCATCAGTGATGGGGGCCAGCGGGCCGAGCAGTACTTC	CAISDGGQRAEQYF
few	-	TRBV7-2	TRBJ2-5	TGTGCCAGCAGCTTATCATCTGAGACCCAGTACTTC	CASSLSSETQYF
few	TRBD2	TRBV11-2	TRBJ2-4	TGTGCCAGCAGCCAAGGGACTAGCCGGAAAAACATTCAGTACTTC	CASSQGTSRKNIQYF
medium-sized	-	TRBV7-9	TRBJ2-7	TGTGCCAGCAGCCCCGGCACAGACTACGAGCAGTACTTC	CASSPGTDYEQYF
-	-	TRBV28	TRBJ1-4	TGTGCCAGCAGTTTCGTCCGGAAGGGAAAACTGTTTTTT	CASSFVRKGKLFF
-	-	TRBV12-3/TRBV12-4	TRBJ2-1	TGTGCCAGCAGTTTTTCGGACGAGCAGTTCTTC	CASSFSDEQFF
many	TRBD2	TRBV19	TRBJ2-1	TGTGCCAGTAGTATGGGACTAGCGGCTAATGAGCAGTTCTTC	CASSMGLAANEQFF
-	-	TRBV7-2	TRBJ2-1	TGTGCCAGCAGCTTAGTGCAGGACAGTTACAATGAGCAGTTCTTC	CASSLVQDSYNEQFF
-	-	TRBV7-9	TRBJ2-2	TGTGCCAGCAGCTTAGCCAGTACCGGGGAGCTGTTTTTT	CASSLASTGELFF
-	TRBD1	TRBV18	TRBJ2-7	TGTGCCAGCTCAGAACAGGGGGACTCCTACGAGCAGTACTTC	CASSEQGDSYEQYF
many	TRBD2	TRBV6-1	TRBJ2-2	TGTGCCAGCAGTGTCGGGACTAGCGGGTCGAACACCGGGGAGCTGTTTTTT	CASSVGTSGSNTGELFF
-	-	TRBV12-3/TRBV12-4	TRBJ2-5	TGTGCCAGCAGTTTTGGGTATTCAGAGACCCAGTACTTC	CASSFGYSETQYF
many	-	TRBV4-1	TRBJ2-5	TGCGCCAGCAGCCAAGGTTCTGGGGTAGGGCAAGAGACCCAGTACTTC	CASSQGSGVGQETQYF
-	-	TRBV7-9	TRBJ2-3	TGTGCCAGCACCGGTGGTGGCAACACAGATACGCAGTATTTT	CASTGGGNTDTQYF
-	-	TRBV7-8	TRBJ1-1	TGTGCCAGCAGCTTCCGCATAGGAACGAACACTGAAGCTTTCTTT	CASSFRIGTNTEAFF